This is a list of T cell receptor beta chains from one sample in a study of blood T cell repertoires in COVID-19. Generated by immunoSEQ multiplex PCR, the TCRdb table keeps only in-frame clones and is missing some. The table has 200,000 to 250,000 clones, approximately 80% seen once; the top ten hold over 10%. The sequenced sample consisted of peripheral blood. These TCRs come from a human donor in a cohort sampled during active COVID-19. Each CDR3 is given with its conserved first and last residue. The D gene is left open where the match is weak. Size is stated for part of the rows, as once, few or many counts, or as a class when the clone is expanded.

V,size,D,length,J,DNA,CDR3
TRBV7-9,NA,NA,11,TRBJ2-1,TGTGCCAGCAGCTTAATTCTTGAGCAGTTCTTC,CASSLILEQFF
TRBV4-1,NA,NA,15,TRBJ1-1,TGCGCCAGCAGCCAAGAAGCGAATGTGTTCACTGAAGCTTTCTTT,CASSQEANVFTEAFF
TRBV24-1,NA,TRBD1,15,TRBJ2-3,TGTGCCACCAGCGACGGGACAGTCATGAGGCATACGCAGTATTTT,CATSDGTVMRHTQYF
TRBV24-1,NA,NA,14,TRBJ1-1,TGTGCCACCAGTGCCTCCCCCAGGGACACTGAAGCTTTCTTT,CATSASPRDTEAFF
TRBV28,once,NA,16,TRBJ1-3,TGTGCCAGCACTCTGGGACACCTCTCTTCTGGAAACACCATATATTTT,CASTLGHLSSGNTIYF
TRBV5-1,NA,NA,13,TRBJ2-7,TGCGCCAGCAGCTTCCAGGAAACCTACGAGCAGTACTTC,CASSFQETYEQYF
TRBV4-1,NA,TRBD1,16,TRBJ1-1,TGCGCCAGCAGCCCCGGGACAGTATTCATGAACACTGAAGCTTTCTTT,CASSPGTVFMNTEAFF
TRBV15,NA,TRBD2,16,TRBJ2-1,TGTGCCACCAGCAGAGGGGGTAGCGGGAGATCGGGTGAGCAGTTCTTC,CATSRGGSGRSGEQFF
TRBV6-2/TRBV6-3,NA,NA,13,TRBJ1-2,TGTGCCAGCAGTTCGGCGGGGGTTTATGGCTACACCTTC,CASSSAGVYGYTF
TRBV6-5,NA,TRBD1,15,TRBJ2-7,TGTGCCAGCAGGTCACCGGGACAGGGCTCCTACGAGCAGTACTTC,CASRSPGQGSYEQYF
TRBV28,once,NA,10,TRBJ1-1,TGTGCCAGCAGGCAGAATGAAGCTTTCTTT,CASRQNEAFF
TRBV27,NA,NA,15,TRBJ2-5,TGTGCCAGCAGCCCCGGGCAGGGAGGCCAAGAGACCCAGTACTTC,CASSPGQGGQETQYF
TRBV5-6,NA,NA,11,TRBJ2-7,TGTGCCAGCAGCCTCCGGTACGAGCAGTACTTC,CASSLRYEQYF
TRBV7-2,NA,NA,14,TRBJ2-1,TGTGCCAGCAGCCGCCCGGGGTCCTACAATGAGCAGTTCTTC,CASSRPGSYNEQFF
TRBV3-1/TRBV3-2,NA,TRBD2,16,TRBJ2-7,TGTGCCAGCAGCCAATATGGACTAGCGGGAGTCTACGAGCAGTACTTC,CASSQYGLAGVYEQYF
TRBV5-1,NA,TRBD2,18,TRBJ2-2,TGCGCCAGCAGCCGGACTAGCGGGGGTTTCCCTAGGGCCGGGGAGCTGTTTTTT,CASSRTSGGFPRAGELFF
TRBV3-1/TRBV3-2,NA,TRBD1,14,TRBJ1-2,TGTGCCAGCAGCCCTATGGACAGGGGTTTGGGCTACACCTTC,CASSPMDRGLGYTF